The 25 T cell receptor beta chains given below trace back to one sample, sequenced in a study of blood T cell repertoires in COVID-19. Using immunoSEQ multiplex PCR, the repertoire was profiled, and TCRdb retains in-frame clones only, with some absent. The repertoire holds 100,000 to 150,000 clones, with around 89% as singletons. Specimen: peripheral blood. These receptors came from a man in his fifties or sixties with COVID-19, enrolled during active disease.

This clone was counted a single time. The V call is TRBV18, the J call TRBJ1-2; 12 bases agree with TRBD1. J was trimmed by 2 bases and V by 3 bases; bases with no gene match: 4. CDR1 and CDR2 from the germline V gene are KGHSH and LQKENI. There are 16 residues in the CDR3. As DNA, the CDR3 is TGTGCCAGCTCACCGGGGACAGGGGGCAGGAACTATGGCTACACCTTC. Residues: CASSPGTGGRNYGYTF.

The J gene is TRBJ2-6, the V gene TRBV7-2; the D is unclear. This CDR3 has 14 amino acids. CDR1 SGHTA and CDR2 FQGNSA come from the germline V gene. V shed 6 bases and J shed 1 base, with 7 bases lying between them. CDR3 sequence (DNA): TGTGCCAGCAGTCGAGGTTCTGGGGCCAACGTCCTGACTTTC. It is translated as CASSRGSGANVLTF.

The chain employs TRBV7-2 and TRBJ2-7; 7 nucleotides line up with TRBD2. The CDR3 consists of 15 residues. The trim removed 3 bases at V and 2 bases at J, leaving 7 bases unmatched. The germline V gene has CDR1 SGHTA and CDR2 FQGNSA. CDR3 amino acids: CASSFFIGTTYEQYF. The CDR3 DNA reads as TGTGCCAGCAGCTTTTTCATAGGGACTACCTACGAGCAGTACTTC.

The chain links TRBV6-1 to TRBJ1-3; TRBD1 aligns across 10 bases. The ends lost 4 bases at V and 2 bases at J; junction bases unmatched: 17. Germline V gene lookup returns CDR1 MNHNS and CDR2 SASEGT. This CDR3 has 20 amino acids. The CDR3 coding sequence is TGTGCCAGCAGTGTCGACCTCCGGGACAGGGGTGATTGGCCTGGAAACACCATATATTTT. It translates to CASSVDLRDRGDWPGNTIYF.

The chain carries TRBV6-2 or TRBV6-3 and TRBJ1-5; D remains unclear. V lost 2 bases to trimming and J lost 0 bases, with 17 bases between them. CDR1 and CDR2 from the germline V gene are MNHEY and SVGEGT. CDR3 length: 18 amino acids. The CDR3 coding sequence is TGTGCCAGCAGTTACAAAGAGACCGACTTTTATAGCAATCAGCCCCAGCATTTT. Translation gives CASSYKETDFYSNQPQHF.

The chain carries TRBV25-1 and TRBJ1-6; weak D call: TRBD1 (5 bases). The V gene's germline CDR1 is MGHDK and CDR2 SYGVNS. With 2 bases removed from V and 8 bases from J, the gap between germline ends came to 10 bases. This CDR3 is built from 14 residues. The CDR3 here is CASSEIRDYSPLHF. The CDR3 DNA follows: TGTGCCAGCAGTGAAATCCGGGACTATTCACCCCTCCACTTT.

The CDR3 loop is CASSPGGQGGRGGYTF. CDR3 DNA: TGCGCCAGCAGCCCTGGAGGACAGGGGGGTCGTGGTGGCTACACCTTC. V usage is TRBV5-1 and J usage is TRBJ1-2; 10 bases are shared with TRBD1. The CDR3 covers 16 residues. V was pared by 4 bases and J by 7 bases, with 13 bases of the junction left unmatched. Looked up from germline, CDR1 is SGHRS and CDR2 is YFSETQ.

The chain has TRBV6-2 or TRBV6-3 and TRBJ1-1; 11 bases match TRBD1. The V gene end was trimmed by 2 bases and the J gene end by 0 bases; junction bases not matched to a gene: 2. This CDR3 contains 16 residues. Germline V CDR1 and CDR2: MNHEY, SVGEGT. In DNA form, the CDR3 reads TGTGCCAGCAGTTACGGGACAGGGGGTTTGAACACTGAAGCTTTCTTT. It is translated as CASSYGTGGLNTEAFF.

This sequence joins TRBV10-3 and TRBJ2-7; tentatively, D is TRBD2 (5 bases). Looked up from germline, CDR1 is ENHRY and CDR2 is SYGVKD. V gave up 11 bases and J gave up 2 bases, with 28 bases separating them. CDR3 size: 17 residues. CDR3 residues: CALTYSLAGLQTYEQYF. The CDR3 DNA is TGTGCCCTCACATACTCCCTCGCGGGCTTACAAACCTACGAGCAGTACTTC.

This clone was detected once. V gene TRBV4-3 combines with J gene TRBJ1-4; perhaps TRBD1 as D (5 bases). Trimming shortened V by 0 bases and J by 8 bases, and 13 bases separated the two germline ends. Germline values: CDR1 LGHNA, CDR2 YSLEER. The CDR3 spans 15 residues. CDR3 region: CASSQEGGIKEKLFF. CDR3 bases: TGCGCCAGCAGCCAAGAGGGGGGGATCAAGGAAAAACTGTTTTTT.

This sequence joins TRBV3-1 (or the pseudogene TRBV3-2) and TRBJ1-4; D gene ambiguous. Germline V CDR1 and CDR2: LGHDT, YNNKEL (reference sequence). The ends were cut back, 4 bases at V and 5 bases at J, with 14 bases in the middle. This CDR3 comprises 15 residues. CDR3 loop: CASSPGGAGNEKLFF. The CDR3 nucleotides read TGTGCCAGCAGCCCCGGAGGAGCGGGAAATGAAAAACTGTTTTTT.

The chain links TRBV20-1 to TRBJ1-2; TRBD1 matches at 9 bases. Trimming cost V 3 bases and J 8 bases; bases outside gene matches: 10. Germline assignment: CDR1 DFQATT and CDR2 SNEGSKA (reference sequence). The CDR3 has 14 amino acids. As DNA, the CDR3 is TGCAGTGCTAGTAAAGGGGGGACAGGGTTCGGCTACACCTTC. Amino acids: CSASKGGTGFGYTF.

The CDR3 is CASSTYRGKLFF. CDR3 sequence (DNA): TGTGCCAGCAGCACCTACAGGGGGAAACTGTTTTTT. V and J are TRBV7-2 and TRBJ1-4; 8 nucleotides line up with TRBD1. Germline CDR1 reads SGHTA; CDR2 reads FQGNSA. V trimming: 5 bases; J trimming: 11 bases; junction bases outside the gene matches: 4. This CDR3 has 12 amino acids.

The chain couples TRBV19 to TRBJ1-2, with 7 bases that match TRBD1. The CDR3 has 16 residues. The J segment lost 1 base and the V segment lost 3 bases, leaving 8 bases of the junction unmatched. Germline V gene lookup returns CDR1 LNHDA and CDR2 SQIVND (reference sequence). The CDR3 region has the DNA TGTGCCAGTAGTATCCCTACGACAGGGTATAACTATGGCTACACCTTC. This translates into CASSIPTTGYNYGYTF.

The chain employs TRBV19 and TRBJ1-2, with D hard to call. Trimming removed 1 base from V and 1 base from J, with 10 bases in between. The CDR3 totals 15 residues. Germline V gene data show CDR1 as LNHDA and CDR2 as SQIVND (reference sequence). The CDR3: CASSIADRGNYGYTF. The CDR3, as DNA: TGTGCCAGTAGTATAGCCGATCGGGGTAACTATGGCTACACCTTC. Full variable domain (rest looked up from reference TRBV19 and TRBJ1-2): DGGITQSPKYLFRKEGQNVTLSCEQNLNHDAMYWYRQDPGQGLRLIYYSQIVNDFQKGDIAEGYSVSREKKESFPLTVTSAQKNPTAFYLCASSIADRGNYGYTFGSGTRLTVV.

J is TRBJ1-1 and V is TRBV5-1, with D unclear. Germline V lookup: CDR1 SGHRS, CDR2 YFSETQ. There are 15 residues in the CDR3. Trimming shortened V by 0 bases and J by 3 bases, and 12 bases separated the two germline ends. For the CDR3, the DNA is TGCGCCAGCAGCTTGGCTCCTAGACCGGACACTGAAGCTTTCTTT. Protein sequence: CASSLAPRPDTEAFF.

This chain uses TRBV5-6 with TRBJ1-2; TRBD1 might be the D (5 bases). The CDR3 loop spans 14 amino acids. In germline, CDR1 is SGHDT, CDR2 YYEEEE. Trimming cost V 0 bases and J 4 bases, with 10 bases left between them. DNA for the CDR3: TGTGCCAGCAGCTTGGTGGAGGGGTCCTATGGCTACACCTTC. Residues: CASSLVEGSYGYTF.

This chain connects TRBV5-1 to TRBJ2-5; 11 bases align to TRBD2. This CDR3 spans 16 amino acids. In germline, CDR1 is SGHRS, CDR2 YFSETQ. V shed 5 bases and J 3 bases; nucleotides not matched to a gene: 9. CDR3 nucleotide sequence: TGCGCCAGCAGGCCCCTAGCGGGGGGTCTTAAAGAGACCCAGTACTTC. It encodes CASRPLAGGLKETQYF.

This clone was counted a single time. The V gene is TRBV6-5, the J gene TRBJ1-2; TRBD1 matches 9 bases. Germline CDR1 reads MNHEY; CDR2 reads SVGAGI. The CDR3 extends over 14 amino acids. V lost 6 bases, J lost 3 bases, and 5 bases stayed unmatched. The chain's CDR3 is CASRPTGGDYGYTF. The CDR3 DNA reads as TGTGCCAGCAGACCGACAGGGGGAGACTATGGCTACACCTTC.

The rearrangement joins TRBV6-5 to TRBJ2-2; D is possibly TRBD2 (7 bases). V lost 5 bases and J lost 9, with 13 bases in between. CDR3 size: 13 residues. Germline loops: CDR1 MNHEY, CDR2 SVGAGI. The CDR3 region is CASSHAGARELFF. CDR3 nucleotides: TGTGCCAGCAGTCACGCGGGGGCCCGGGAGCTGTTTTTT.

The sample holds one count of this clone. The rearrangement joins TRBV2 to TRBJ2-7, with TRBD1 matching 12 bases. The CDR3 loop spans 14 amino acids. The J segment lost 2 bases and the V segment lost 7 bases, leaving 3 bases of the junction unmatched. Looked up from germline, CDR1 is SNHLY and CDR2 is FYNNEI. The CDR3 spells CASKGQGATYEQYF. In nucleotides, the CDR3 is TGTGCCAGCAAGGGACAGGGGGCGACCTACGAGCAGTACTTC. The complete variable domain, with remaining parts taken from reference TRBV2 and TRBJ2-7, reads EPEVTQTPSHQVTQMGQEVILRCVPISNHLYFYWYRQILGQKVEFLVSFYNNEISEKSEIFDDQFSVERPDGSNFTLKIRSTKLEDSAMYFCASKGQGATYEQYFGPGTRLTVT.

The chain employs TRBV15 and TRBJ1-6; D might be TRBD1 (6 bases). The germline V and J ends were trimmed by 8 bases and 9 bases, with 14 bases remaining between them. This CDR3 has 13 residues. Germline CDR1 LNHNV, CDR2 YYDKDF (reference sequence). DNA for the CDR3: TGTGCCACCCGAGGGGGGGCTGGTTCACCCCTCCACTTT. Its protein is CATRGGAGSPLHF.

Of note for this clone: One end of the junction is discordant with germline, which a read error may explain. V is TRBV6-5 and J is TRBJ1-6, with 9 bases aligning to TRBD1. The CDR3 sequence is 16 residues long. Germline lookup yields CDR1 MNHEY and CDR2 SVGAGI. The CDR3 region is CASSYLRTGDKSPLHF. Here the CDR3 DNA reads TGTGCCAGCAGTTACTTAAGGACAGGGGATAAGTCACCCCTCCACTTT.

Only one count was recorded for this clone. This chain uses TRBV3-1 (or the pseudogene TRBV3-2) with TRBJ1-4, with D perhaps TRBD1 (5 bases). In germline, CDR1 is LGHDT, CDR2 YNNKEL (reference sequence). This CDR3 region has 15 residues. V lost 5 bases and J lost 5, with 15 bases in between. The CDR3 coding sequence is TGTGCCAGCAGCATGCGCCAGGGAAAAAATGAAAAACTGTTTTTT. Its translation: CASSMRQGKNEKLFF.

The rearrangement joins TRBV5-8 to TRBJ1-1; D ambiguous. The V gene's germline CDR1 is SGHTS and CDR2 YDEGEE. The length of the CDR3 is 16 residues. The ends were cut back, 1 base at V and 1 base at J, with 14 bases in the middle. CDR3 amino acids: CASSLSPGRGNTEAFF. Here the CDR3 DNA reads TGTGCCAGCAGCTTGTCTCCAGGACGGGGGAACACTGAAGCTTTCTTT.